The rows below give T cell receptor beta chains drawn from one sample of a study of vaccination effects on CD4 cells after COVID-19. These receptors are not linked to any known antigen. Using immunoSEQ multiplex PCR, the repertoire was profiled, and TCRdb retains in-frame clones only, with some absent. The table records under 40,000 clones, roughly 82% of them present only once. The source material was CD4+ T cells from PBMCs cultured without peptide, sampled before COVID-19 vaccination. These TCRs come from a human donor who received a COVID-19 vaccine. Each CDR3 is given with its conserved first and last residue. D genes are given only for firm matches. Size values are once, few and many counts, or a class for expanded clones, and some rows have none.

size: -
J: TRBJ1-4
length: 14
V: TRBV7-9
D: -
DNA: TGTGCCAGCAGCTTTGAGGGCCCCAATGAAAAACTGTTTTTT
CDR3: CASSFEGPNEKLFF

size: -
J: TRBJ1-2
length: 12
V: TRBV2
D: -
DNA: TGTGCCAGCACATATGCGTACTATGGCTACACCTTC
CDR3: CASTYAYYGYTF

size: -
J: TRBJ2-5
length: 13
V: TRBV29-1
D: -
DNA: TGCAGTACCGAGGACTCTCCTTGGGAGACCCAGTACTTC
CDR3: CSTEDSPWETQYF

size: -
J: TRBJ2-1
length: 13
V: TRBV5-1
D: TRBD1
DNA: TGCGCCAGCAGCTGGGACAGGGCGAATGAGCAGTTCTTC
CDR3: CASSWDRANEQFF

size: -
J: TRBJ1-5
length: 14
V: TRBV10-3
D: -
DNA: TGTGCCATCAGTGAGTTAGGGGACAATCAGCCCCAGCATTTT
CDR3: CAISELGDNQPQHF

size: -
J: TRBJ1-2
length: 13
V: TRBV11-2
D: -
DNA: TGTGCCAGCAATAAGGGTGAAACCTATGGCTACACCTTC
CDR3: CASNKGETYGYTF

size: -
J: TRBJ1-5
length: 17
V: TRBV9
D: TRBD1
DNA: TGTGCCAGCAGCGGCAGGACAGGACGGGACCTCCATCAGCCCCAGCATTTT
CDR3: CASSGRTGRDLHQPQHF

size: once
J: TRBJ1-1
length: 13
V: TRBV30
D: -
DNA: TGTGCCTGGAGTCCGCAAGTGAACACTGAAGCTTTCTTT
CDR3: CAWSPQVNTEAFF

size: -
J: TRBJ2-4
length: 16
V: TRBV10-3
D: -
DNA: TGTGCCATCAGTGATTCAGAGATTCTAGCCAAAAACATTCAGTACTTC
CDR3: CAISDSEILAKNIQYF

size: -
J: TRBJ1-6
length: 14
V: TRBV28
D: -
DNA: TGTGCCAGCAGTACCCGAACCGGGCCCCAAGCCCTCCACTTT
CDR3: CASSTRTGPQALHF

size: -
J: TRBJ2-1
length: 14
V: TRBV5-1
D: -
DNA: TGCGCCAGCTCGGAGGGGGGAGGGTACAATGAGCAGTTCTTC
CDR3: CASSEGGGYNEQFF

size: -
J: TRBJ2-1
length: 15
V: TRBV7-2
D: TRBD2
DNA: TGTGCCAGCAGTGACTCGGGACTAGTGAGGAATGAGCAGTTCTTC
CDR3: CASSDSGLVRNEQFF

size: -
J: TRBJ1-5
length: 15
V: TRBV6-6
D: TRBD1
DNA: TGTGCCAGCAGATCGACAGGGGGCCCCAATCAGCCCCAGCATTTT
CDR3: CASRSTGGPNQPQHF

size: once
J: TRBJ2-1
length: 16
V: TRBV6-2/TRBV6-3
D: -
DNA: TGTGCCAGCAGTCTGCCTTGGCAGTACTCCTACAATGAGCAGTTCTTC
CDR3: CASSLPWQYSYNEQFF

size: -
J: TRBJ2-4
length: 12
V: TRBV6-5
D: -
DNA: TGTGCCAGCACCGTCCTTGGGGGCATTCAGTACTTC
CDR3: CASTVLGGIQYF

size: -
J: TRBJ2-2
length: 14
V: TRBV28
D: -
DNA: TGTGCCAGCAGTTTACAGGGTCGGGCCGGGGAGCTGTTTTTT
CDR3: CASSLQGRAGELFF

size: -
J: TRBJ2-2
length: 18
V: TRBV18
D: -
DNA: TGTGCCAGCTCCCTCCTTCGAGAGGGGCGCCTAATGAACGGGGAGCTGTTTTTT
CDR3: CASSLLREGRLMNGELFF

size: once
J: TRBJ1-2
length: 12
V: TRBV6-5
D: -
DNA: TGTGCCAGCAGGCCGACCGGCTATGGCTACACCTTC
CDR3: CASRPTGYGYTF

size: -
J: TRBJ1-5
length: 16
V: TRBV18
D: TRBD1
DNA: TGTGCCAGCTCACCCTTTGGGGCAGGGGGGAATCAGCCCCAGCATTTT
CDR3: CASSPFGAGGNQPQHF

size: -
J: TRBJ1-6
length: 17
V: TRBV7-2
D: TRBD1
DNA: TGTGCCAGCAGCCCGTGGGGAGGGGACAGTTATAATTCACCCCTCCACTTT
CDR3: CASSPWGGDSYNSPLHF

size: -
J: TRBJ2-3
length: 15
V: TRBV10-1
D: -
DNA: TGCGCCAGCAGGAAGGAGGCTACGGCACATCATACGCAGTATTTT
CDR3: CASRKEATAHHTQYF

size: -
J: TRBJ1-3
length: 15
V: TRBV30
D: -
DNA: TGTGCCTGGAGCCCCCGGGTGTTCTCTGGAAACACCATATATTTT
CDR3: CAWSPRVFSGNTIYF

size: -
J: TRBJ2-1
length: 12
V: TRBV24-1
D: -
DNA: TGTGCCACCAGTGATCCAGGGAATGAGCAGTTCTTC
CDR3: CATSDPGNEQFF

size: -
J: TRBJ2-3
length: 13
V: TRBV18
D: -
DNA: TGTGCCAGCTCACCTAGCCTTACAGATACGCAGTATTTT
CDR3: CASSPSLTDTQYF

size: -
J: TRBJ1-3
length: 14
V: TRBV30
D: TRBD1
DNA: TGTGCCTGGAGTTCGGGACAGGGAAGAAACACCATATATTTT
CDR3: CAWSSGQGRNTIYF

size: -
J: TRBJ1-5
length: 15
V: TRBV4-1
D: -
DNA: TGCGCCAGCAGCCAAGGGACAAGTAGCAATCAGCCCCAGCATTTT
CDR3: CASSQGTSSNQPQHF

size: -
J: TRBJ2-2
length: 13
V: TRBV11-1
D: -
DNA: TGTGCCAGCAGCTTTGGGTCGACCGGGGAGCTGTTTTTT
CDR3: CASSFGSTGELFF

size: -
J: TRBJ1-1
length: 13
V: TRBV10-2
D: -
DNA: TGCGCCACTTCCGGCACTTCGAACACTGAAGCTTTCTTT
CDR3: CATSGTSNTEAFF

size: -
J: TRBJ1-5
length: 16
V: TRBV10-2
D: -
DNA: TGCGCCAGCAGTGAGTCATCTCCAACCCTCTCCCAGCCCCAGCATTTT
CDR3: CASSESSPTLSQPQHF

size: -
J: TRBJ1-4
length: 13
V: TRBV29-1
D: -
DNA: TGCAGCGTTACCGGGATAACTAATGAAAAACTGTTTTTT
CDR3: CSVTGITNEKLFF

size: -
J: TRBJ1-5
length: 13
V: TRBV6-1
D: -
DNA: TGTGCCAGCAGTGAAGGGGACGATCGGCCCCAGCATTTT
CDR3: CASSEGDDRPQHF

size: -
J: TRBJ2-1
length: 16
V: TRBV11-2
D: -
DNA: TGTGCCAGCAGCTTAGGGCAGGGCCGATCCTACAATGAGCAGTTCTTC
CDR3: CASSLGQGRSYNEQFF

size: few
J: TRBJ2-2
length: 14
V: TRBV14
D: -
DNA: TGTGCCAGCAGCCAAGACAAGAACACCGGGGAGCTGTTTTTT
CDR3: CASSQDKNTGELFF

size: once
J: TRBJ1-4
length: 19
V: TRBV4-3
D: TRBD1
DNA: TGCGCCAGCAGCCAAGCCAGGGGACAGGGAGGTTACACTAATGAAAAACTGTTTTTT
CDR3: CASSQARGQGGYTNEKLFF

size: few
J: TRBJ1-1
length: 11
V: TRBV6-6
D: -
DNA: TGTGCCAGCAGTCGGGACGGTGAAGCTTTCTTT
CDR3: CASSRDGEAFF

size: -
J: TRBJ1-5
length: 15
V: TRBV7-9
D: TRBD1
DNA: TGTGCCAGCAGCTTGGGGACAGCTTTTAATCAGCCCCAGCATTTT
CDR3: CASSLGTAFNQPQHF

size: -
J: TRBJ1-6
length: 17
V: TRBV28
D: TRBD1
DNA: TGTGCCAGCAGTTTGAGGACAGGGTTGACCTATAATTCACCCCTCCACTTT
CDR3: CASSLRTGLTYNSPLHF

size: -
J: TRBJ2-5
length: 11
V: TRBV25-1
D: -
DNA: TGTGCCAGCAGCCCAAAGGAGACCCAGTACTTC
CDR3: CASSPKETQYF

size: -
J: TRBJ2-5
length: 13
V: TRBV12-3/TRBV12-4
D: -
DNA: TGTGCCAGCAGTTTTTTGGGTTTGGAGACCCAGTACTTC
CDR3: CASSFLGLETQYF

size: -
J: TRBJ1-6
length: 14
V: TRBV30
D: -
DNA: TGTGCCTGGTGGGGACCGACGGGTAATTCACCCCTCCACTTT
CDR3: CAWWGPTGNSPLHF

size: few
J: TRBJ1-4
length: 13
V: TRBV7-3
D: -
DNA: TGTGCCAGCAGCTCTGGTGAGGGGGAAAAACTGTTTTTT
CDR3: CASSSGEGEKLFF

size: -
J: TRBJ1-2
length: 13
V: TRBV12-3/TRBV12-4
D: TRBD1
DNA: TGTGCCAGCAGTTTTGACAGGGTGTCGGGCTACACCTTC
CDR3: CASSFDRVSGYTF

size: -
J: TRBJ2-5
length: 14
V: TRBV5-4
D: TRBD2
DNA: TGTGCCAGTCGGCGTTTGGGGGAGGGGGAGACCCAGTACTTC
CDR3: CASRRLGEGETQYF

size: -
J: TRBJ2-2
length: 16
V: TRBV18
D: TRBD1
DNA: TGTGCCAGCTCCGGATCACAGGGGGCGCCCACCGGGGAGCTGTTTTTT
CDR3: CASSGSQGAPTGELFF

size: few
J: TRBJ2-2
length: 14
V: TRBV6-5
D: TRBD1
DNA: TGTGCCAGCAGTTACACAGGGGGGACCGGGGAGCTGTTTTTT
CDR3: CASSYTGGTGELFF

size: -
J: TRBJ1-5
length: 14
V: TRBV2
D: -
DNA: TGTGCCAGCGCCTCCGACAGCAGCAATCAGCCCCAGCATTTT
CDR3: CASASDSSNQPQHF

size: -
J: TRBJ2-5
length: 20
V: TRBV4-3
D: TRBD1
DNA: TGCGCCAGCAGCCAAGATACGGGACAGGGTTGGATAACCCAAAGGTCGGTCCAGTACTTC
CDR3: CASSQDTGQGWITQRSVQYF

size: -
J: TRBJ1-4
length: 13
V: TRBV27
D: TRBD1
DNA: TGTGCCAGCCGGGGACAGGGTCTCGTAAAACTGTTTTTT
CDR3: CASRGQGLVKLFF

size: -
J: TRBJ2-2
length: 14
V: TRBV6-5
D: -
DNA: TGTGCCAGCAGTTACAGTCGAAGGGCCGGGGAGCTGTTTTTT
CDR3: CASSYSRRAGELFF

size: -
J: TRBJ2-3
length: 15
V: TRBV5-1
D: TRBD1
DNA: TGCGCCAGCAGCATCCTCGGACAGGGGGCAGATACGCAGTATTTT
CDR3: CASSILGQGADTQYF

size: -
J: TRBJ1-2
length: 15
V: TRBV19
D: TRBD1
DNA: TGTGCCAGTAGTGCCGGGACAGGGGAATTGTATGGCTACACCTTC
CDR3: CASSAGTGELYGYTF

size: -
J: TRBJ1-2
length: 14
V: TRBV7-9
D: TRBD1
DNA: TGTGCCAGCAGCTTACCGACAGGGGGTTATGGCTACACCTTC
CDR3: CASSLPTGGYGYTF

size: -
J: TRBJ2-5
length: 16
V: TRBV5-1
D: TRBD2
DNA: TGCGCCAGCAGCCAGACTAGCGGTGGGTACCAAGAGACCCAGTACTTC
CDR3: CASSQTSGGYQETQYF

size: -
J: TRBJ2-3
length: 12
V: TRBV12-3/TRBV12-4
D: -
DNA: TGTGCCAGCAACCAGGGTATAAATACGCAGTATTTT
CDR3: CASNQGINTQYF